One TCR beta chain is described in this entry. What it binds is unknown. Memory CD4+ cells were defined as CD4+CD45RO+CD25-. Constant-region reverse primers amplified full-length variable regions, followed by semi-nested Nested Universal Primer A PCR. A single record per CDR3 protein comes from TCRdb applying MiXCR to the 5' RACE reads. Among 35,000 to 50,000 distinct CDR3 sequences listed, about 29% were seen once. V was shortened by 4 bases and J by 7 bases, with 13 bases between the two germline ends. This CDR3 is 14 amino acids long. Study outcomes and limitations: The larger-cohort validation was restricted to a single TCR beta V-J rearrangement rather than whole repertoires. Tumor memory CD4+ T cell TCR gene usage clustered with blood and lymph node memory CD4+ cells and lymph node naive CD4+ cells.

Material: tumor-infiltrating memory CD4+ T cells sorted from the breast tumor. The subset: memory CD4+ T cells, CD4+CD45RO+CD25-. The origin of this receptor is a female donor with breast cancer. The chain joins TRBV12-3 or TRBV12-4 to TRBJ1-4; no reliable D call. CDR3 in amino acids: CASSSSGLGEKLFF. Written as DNA, the CDR3 is TGTGCCAGCAGTTCGTCGGGCCTGGGTGAAAAACTGTTTTTT.